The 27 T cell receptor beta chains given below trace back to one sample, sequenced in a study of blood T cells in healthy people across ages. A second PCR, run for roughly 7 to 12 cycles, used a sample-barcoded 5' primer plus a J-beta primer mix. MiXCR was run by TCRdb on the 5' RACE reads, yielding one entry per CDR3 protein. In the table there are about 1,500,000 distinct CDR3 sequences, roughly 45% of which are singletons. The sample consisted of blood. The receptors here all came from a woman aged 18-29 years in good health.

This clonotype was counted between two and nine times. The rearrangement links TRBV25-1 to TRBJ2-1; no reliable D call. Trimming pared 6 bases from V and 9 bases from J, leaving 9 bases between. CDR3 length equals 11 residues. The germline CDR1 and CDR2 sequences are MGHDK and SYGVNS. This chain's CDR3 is CASSPAAEQFF. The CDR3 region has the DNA TGTGCCAGCAGCCCGGCAGCTGAGCAGTTCTTC. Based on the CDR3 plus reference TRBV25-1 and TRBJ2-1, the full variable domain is EADIYQTPRYLVIGTGKKITLECSQTMGHDKMYWYQQDPGMELHLIHYSYGVNSTEKGDLSSESTVSRIRTEHFPLTLESARPSHTSQYLCASSPAAEQFFGPGTRLTVL.

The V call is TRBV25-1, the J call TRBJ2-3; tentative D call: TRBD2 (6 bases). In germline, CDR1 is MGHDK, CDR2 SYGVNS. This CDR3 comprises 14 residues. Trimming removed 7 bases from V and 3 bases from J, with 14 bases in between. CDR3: CASTLATTTDTQYF. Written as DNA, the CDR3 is TGTGCCAGCACCCTAGCGACTACAACAGATACGCAGTATTTT.

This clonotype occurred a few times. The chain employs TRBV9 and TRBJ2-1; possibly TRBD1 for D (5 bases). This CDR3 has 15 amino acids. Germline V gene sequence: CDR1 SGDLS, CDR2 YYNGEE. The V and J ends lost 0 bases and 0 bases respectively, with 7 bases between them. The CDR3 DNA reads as TGTGCCAGCAGCGTAGTAGGGGACTCCTACAATGAGCAGTTCTTC. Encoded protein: CASSVVGDSYNEQFF.

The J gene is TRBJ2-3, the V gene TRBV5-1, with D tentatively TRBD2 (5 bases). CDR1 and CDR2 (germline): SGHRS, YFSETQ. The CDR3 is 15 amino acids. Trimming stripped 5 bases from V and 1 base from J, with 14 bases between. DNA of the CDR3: TGCGCCAGCAGGGTGTGGGGAGTCGGCACAGATACGCAGTATTTT. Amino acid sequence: CASRVWGVGTDTQYF.

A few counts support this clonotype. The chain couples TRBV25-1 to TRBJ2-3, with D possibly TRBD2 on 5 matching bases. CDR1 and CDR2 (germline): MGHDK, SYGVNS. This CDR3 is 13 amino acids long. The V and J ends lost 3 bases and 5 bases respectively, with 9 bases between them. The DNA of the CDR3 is TGTGCCAGCAGTGATCGAGGGCTAGATACGCAGTATTTT. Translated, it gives CASSDRGLDTQYF.

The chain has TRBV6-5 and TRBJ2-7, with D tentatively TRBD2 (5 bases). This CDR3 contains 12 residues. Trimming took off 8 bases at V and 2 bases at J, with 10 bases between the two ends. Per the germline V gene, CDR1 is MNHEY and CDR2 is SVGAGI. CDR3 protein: CASGPGTYEQYF. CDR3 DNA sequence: TGTGCCAGCGGCCCGGGAACCTACGAGCAGTACTTC.

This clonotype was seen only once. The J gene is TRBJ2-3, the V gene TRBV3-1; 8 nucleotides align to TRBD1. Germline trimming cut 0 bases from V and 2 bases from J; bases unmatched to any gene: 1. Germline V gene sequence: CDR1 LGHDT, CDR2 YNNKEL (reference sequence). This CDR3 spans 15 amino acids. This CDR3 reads CASSQEDRVTDTQYF. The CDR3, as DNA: TGTGCCAGCAGCCAAGAGGACAGGGTCACAGATACGCAGTATTTT.

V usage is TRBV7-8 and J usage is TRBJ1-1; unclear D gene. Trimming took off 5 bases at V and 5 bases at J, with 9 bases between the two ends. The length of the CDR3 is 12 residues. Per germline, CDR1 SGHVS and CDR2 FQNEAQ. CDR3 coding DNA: TGTGCCAGCAGCGTCTCAGTTACTGAAGCTTTCTTT. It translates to CASSVSVTEAFF.

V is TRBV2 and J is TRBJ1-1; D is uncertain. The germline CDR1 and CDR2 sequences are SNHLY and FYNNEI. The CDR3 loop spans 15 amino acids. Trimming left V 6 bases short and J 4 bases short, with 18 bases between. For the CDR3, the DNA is TGTGCCAGCAGGAAAGACCCCGGTGGCAGCACTGAAGCTTTCTTT. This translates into CASRKDPGGSTEAFF.

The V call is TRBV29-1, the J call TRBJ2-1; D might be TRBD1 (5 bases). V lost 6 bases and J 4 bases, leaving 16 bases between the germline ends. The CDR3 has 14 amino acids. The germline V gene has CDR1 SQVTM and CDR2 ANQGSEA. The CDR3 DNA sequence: TGCAGCGTCCCCGTTGCCCAGGGATACAATGAGCAGTTCTTC. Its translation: CSVPVAQGYNEQFF.

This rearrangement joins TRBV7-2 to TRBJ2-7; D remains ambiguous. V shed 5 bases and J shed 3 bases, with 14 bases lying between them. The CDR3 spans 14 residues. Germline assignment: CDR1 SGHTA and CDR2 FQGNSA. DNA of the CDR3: TGTGCCAGCAGCCCAACAAGGCTTGTCTACGAGCAGTACTTC. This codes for CASSPTRLVYEQYF.

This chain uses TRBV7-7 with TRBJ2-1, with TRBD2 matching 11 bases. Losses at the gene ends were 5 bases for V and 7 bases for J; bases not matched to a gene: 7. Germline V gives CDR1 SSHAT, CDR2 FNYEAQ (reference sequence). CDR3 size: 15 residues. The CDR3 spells CASSALAGVVNEQFF. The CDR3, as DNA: TGTGCCAGCAGCGCACTAGCGGGAGTCGTAAATGAGCAGTTCTTC.

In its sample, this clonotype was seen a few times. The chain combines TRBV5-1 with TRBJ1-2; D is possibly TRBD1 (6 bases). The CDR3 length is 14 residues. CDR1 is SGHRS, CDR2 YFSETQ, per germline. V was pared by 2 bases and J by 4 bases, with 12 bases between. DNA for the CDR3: TGCGCCAGCAGCTTCTCTGACAGGAGCTATGGCTACACCTTC. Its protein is CASSFSDRSYGYTF.

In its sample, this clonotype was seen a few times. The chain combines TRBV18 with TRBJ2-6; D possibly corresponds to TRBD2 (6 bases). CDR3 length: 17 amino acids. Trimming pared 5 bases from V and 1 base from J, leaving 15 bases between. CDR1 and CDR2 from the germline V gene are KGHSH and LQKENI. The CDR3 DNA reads TGTGCCAGCTCATCGGCCCTGGGAGGATCTGGGGCCAACGTCCTGACTTTC. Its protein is CASSSALGGSGANVLTF. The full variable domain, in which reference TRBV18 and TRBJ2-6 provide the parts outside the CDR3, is NAGVMQNPRHLVRRRGQEARLRCSPMKGHSHVYWYRQLPEEGLKFMVYLQKENIIDESGMPKERFSAEFPKEGPSILRIQQVVRGDSAAYFCASSSALGGSGANVLTFGAGSRLTVL.

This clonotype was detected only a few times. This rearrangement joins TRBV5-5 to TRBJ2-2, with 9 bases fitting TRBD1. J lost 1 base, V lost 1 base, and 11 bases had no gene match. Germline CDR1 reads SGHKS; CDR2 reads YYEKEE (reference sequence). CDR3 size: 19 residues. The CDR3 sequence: CASSLRPLTGGQNTGELFF. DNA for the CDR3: TGTGCCAGCAGCTTGCGCCCTCTAACAGGGGGCCAGAACACCGGGGAGCTGTTTTTT.

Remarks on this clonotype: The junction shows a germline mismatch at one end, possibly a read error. The CDR3 loop is CACSQPLAKNIQYF. CDR3 DNA sequence: TGTGCCTGCAGCCAGCCCTTAGCCAAAAACATTCAGTACTTC. V is TRBV12-3 or TRBV12-4 and J is TRBJ2-4; D not resolved. There are 14 residues in the CDR3.

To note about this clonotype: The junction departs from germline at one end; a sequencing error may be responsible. Written as DNA, the CDR3 is TGCGCCAGCAGCTCAATCACAGAGACGCAGTATTTT. Translated: CASSSITETQYF. The chain recombines TRBV5-1 with TRBJ2-3; no clear D. The CDR3 has 12 residues. Germline V gives CDR1 SGHRS, CDR2 YFSETQ.

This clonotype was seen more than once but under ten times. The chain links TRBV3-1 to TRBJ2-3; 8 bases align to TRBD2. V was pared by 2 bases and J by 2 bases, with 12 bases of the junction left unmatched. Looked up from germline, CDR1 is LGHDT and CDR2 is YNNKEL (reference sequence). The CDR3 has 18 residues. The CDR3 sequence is CASSQNRLAFLDTDTQYF. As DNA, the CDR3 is TGTGCCAGCAGCCAAAACAGACTAGCGTTTTTGGACACAGATACGCAGTATTTT.

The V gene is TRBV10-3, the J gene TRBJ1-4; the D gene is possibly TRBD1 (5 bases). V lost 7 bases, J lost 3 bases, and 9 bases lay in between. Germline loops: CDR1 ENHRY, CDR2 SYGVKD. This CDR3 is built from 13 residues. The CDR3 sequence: CAINGGANEKLFF. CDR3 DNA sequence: TGTGCCATCAACGGGGGGGCTAATGAAAAACTGTTTTTT.

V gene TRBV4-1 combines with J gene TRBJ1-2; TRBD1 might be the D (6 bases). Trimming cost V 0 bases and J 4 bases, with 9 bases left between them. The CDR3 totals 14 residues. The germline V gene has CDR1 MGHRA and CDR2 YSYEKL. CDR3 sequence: CASSQEAGVYGYTF. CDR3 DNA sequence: TGCGCCAGCAGCCAAGAGGCAGGGGTCTATGGCTACACCTTC.

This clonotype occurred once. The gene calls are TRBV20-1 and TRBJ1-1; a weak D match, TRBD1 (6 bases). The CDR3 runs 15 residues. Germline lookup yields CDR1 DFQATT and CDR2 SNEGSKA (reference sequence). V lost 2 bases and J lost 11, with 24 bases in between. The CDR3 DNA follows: TGCAGTGCTAGACCCAGGGGTCAGGTGGGGGTCGGGGCTTTCTTT. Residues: CSARPRGQVGVGAFF.

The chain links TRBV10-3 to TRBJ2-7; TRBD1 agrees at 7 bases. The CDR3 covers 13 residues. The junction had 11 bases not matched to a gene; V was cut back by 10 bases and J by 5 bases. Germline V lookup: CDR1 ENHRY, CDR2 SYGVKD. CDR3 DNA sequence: TGTGCCACCGGACCGGGACAGTTCGACGAGCAGTACTTC. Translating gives CATGPGQFDEQYF.

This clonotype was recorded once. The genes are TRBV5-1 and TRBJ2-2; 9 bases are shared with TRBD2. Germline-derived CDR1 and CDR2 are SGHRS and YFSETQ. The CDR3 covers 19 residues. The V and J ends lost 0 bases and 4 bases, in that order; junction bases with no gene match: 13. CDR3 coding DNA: TGCGCCAGCAGCTTGGAAGCGGGGGGCCTACGTTTGGGCACCGGGGAGCTGTTTTTT. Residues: CASSLEAGGLRLGTGELFF.

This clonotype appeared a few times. The CDR3 DNA follows: TGTGCCAGCAGCTGGCAGACCATATCTAACTATGGCTACACCTTC. Protein sequence: CASSWQTISNYGYTF. The chain joins TRBV7-2 to TRBJ1-2, with unresolved D. The CDR3 runs 15 residues. Germline V CDR1 and CDR2: SGHTA, FQGNSA. The V end lost 4 bases, the J end lost 0 bases, and 12 bases lay between the germline ends.

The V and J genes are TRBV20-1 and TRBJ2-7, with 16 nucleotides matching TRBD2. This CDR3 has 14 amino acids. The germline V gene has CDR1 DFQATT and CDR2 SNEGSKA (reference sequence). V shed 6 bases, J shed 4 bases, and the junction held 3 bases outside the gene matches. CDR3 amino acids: CSAGLAGGVYEQYF. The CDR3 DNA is TGCAGTGCGGGACTAGCGGGGGGGGTATACGAGCAGTACTTC.

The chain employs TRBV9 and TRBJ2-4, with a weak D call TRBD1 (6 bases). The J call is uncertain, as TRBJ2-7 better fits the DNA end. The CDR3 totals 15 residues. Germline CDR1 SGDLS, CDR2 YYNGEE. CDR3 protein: CASSVEGVGVSEQYF. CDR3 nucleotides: TGTGCCAGCAGCGTAGAGGGGGTGGGGGTTTCCGAGCAGTACTTC.

The CDR3 DNA reads TGTGCCAGCAGTGGGAGAGGGCTGACAGTTAACTATGGCTACACCTTC. It encodes CASSGRGLTVNYGYTF. The V and J genes are TRBV27 and TRBJ1-2, with a possible D match to TRBD1 (5 bases). In germline, CDR1 is MNHEY, CDR2 SMNVEV (reference sequence). Between the trimmed V and J ends, which lost 5 bases and 1 base, there was a span of 17 bases. This CDR3 comprises 16 residues.